The clone carrying this TCR beta chain is a singleton in its sample. The entry originates in a study of T-cell memory formation after mild COVID-19. 5'RACE with constant-segment primers yielded barcoded, UMI-tagged TCR alpha and TCR beta cDNA libraries. TCRdb redid the calling of the 5' RACE reads with MiXCR, one entry per CDR3 protein. The table lists hundreds of thousands of distinct CDR3 sequences, around 25% of them singletons. This sequence was found in an adult woman who had mild COVID-19 (a few samples of this study predate the infection). Cell type and time point are not known. The sequenced sample was PBMCs or a T cell subset sorted from them (not recorded which).

Written as DNA, the CDR3 is TGTGCCAGCAGCGGAGACAGCCTCTATGGCTACACCTTC. Residues: CASSGDSLYGYTF. The rearrangement uses TRBV9 and TRBJ1-2; a weak D match, TRBD1 (5 bases). The germline gives CDR1 SGDLS, CDR2 YYNGEE. This CDR3 is built from 13 residues. The ends were cut back, 3 bases at V and 4 bases at J, with 10 bases in the middle.